This passage covers 7 T cell receptor beta chains from one sample sequenced in a study of cytomegalovirus exposure and HLA in healthy donors. The protocol was immunoSEQ multiplex PCR, while the TCRdb copy is restricted to in-frame clones and leaves out a portion. This table holds about 300,000 clones, roughly 88% found once. The sample comprised PBMCs. These receptors were taken from a woman in her late teens or twenties in good health and CMV-seronegative.

Only a few counts were recorded for this clone. The chain uses TRBV28 and TRBJ2-7, with 7 bases identical to TRBD1. This CDR3 region has 13 residues. J was trimmed by 3 bases and V by 4 bases; bases with no gene match: 3. CDR1 is MDHEN and CDR2 is SYDVKM in the germline V gene. In nucleotides, the CDR3 is TGTGCCAGCAGTTGGGACAGAAGCTACGAGCAGTACTTC. This codes for CASSWDRSYEQYF.

V is TRBV28 and J is TRBJ2-5, with TRBD2 identical over 9 bases. The length of the CDR3 is 14 residues. CDR1 is MDHEN and CDR2 is SYDVKM in the germline V gene. Trimming took 3 bases from V and 4 from J; bases not matched to a gene: 3. DNA for the CDR3: TGTGCCAGCAGTTTTGTACTAGCGGGAGAGACCCAGTACTTC. Its translation is CASSFVLAGETQYF.

The CDR3 loop reads CAWSVRGRNTEAFF. As DNA, the CDR3 is TGTGCCTGGAGTGTACGAGGTAGAAACACTGAAGCTTTCTTT. This chain links TRBV30 with TRBJ1-1; D gene ambiguous. The germline V gene has CDR1 GTSNPN and CDR2 SVGIG (reference sequence). The CDR3 covers 14 residues. The V gene lost 0 bases and the J gene lost 2 bases, with 10 bases spanning the gap. Based on the CDR3 plus reference TRBV30 and TRBJ1-1, the full variable domain is SQTIHQWPATLVQPVGSPLSLECTVEGTSNPNLYWYRQAAGRGLQLLFYSVGIGQISSEVPQNLSASRPQDRQFILSSKKLLLSDSGFYLCAWSVRGRNTEAFFGQGTRLTVV.

V gene TRBV12-5 combines with J gene TRBJ2-7; a weak D match, TRBD1 (5 bases). The CDR3 length is 11 residues. Looked up from germline, CDR1 is LGHNT and CDR2 is FRNRAP. Trimming removed 3 bases at V and 6 bases at J, with 6 bases between. The CDR3 reads CASGFRGEQYF. The CDR3 DNA is TGTGCTAGTGGTTTTAGGGGCGAGCAGTACTTC.

The chain combines TRBV6-6 with TRBJ2-1, with D maybe TRBD2 (5 bases). V shed 0 bases and J shed 4 bases, with 10 bases lying between them. The CDR3 has 15 residues. The germline V gene encodes CDR1 MNHNY and CDR2 SVGAGI (reference sequence). DNA for the CDR3: TGTGCCAGCAGTTACTCTCGGGGAGAGTACAATGAGCAGTTCTTC. Amino acid sequence: CASSYSRGEYNEQFF.

This clone is a singleton in its sample. The chain uses TRBV6-1 and TRBJ2-7; tentative D call: TRBD2 (6 bases). The germline CDR1 and CDR2 sequences are MNHNS and SASEGT. The CDR3 is made up of 14 amino acids. V was trimmed by 7 bases and J by 4 bases, leaving 17 bases between them. CDR3 protein: CASNGLPKIYEQYF. DNA for the CDR3: TGTGCCAGCAACGGACTACCGAAAATATACGAGCAGTACTTC.

The chain employs TRBV28 and TRBJ2-5; D possibly corresponds to TRBD1 (6 bases). Germline-derived CDR1 and CDR2 are MDHEN and SYDVKM. Trimming cost V 5 bases and J 1 base, with 11 bases left between them. CDR3 size: 14 residues. The CDR3, as DNA: TGTGCCAGCAGTGAAGGGACAACCCAAGAGACCCAGTACTTC. Its protein product is CASSEGTTQETQYF.